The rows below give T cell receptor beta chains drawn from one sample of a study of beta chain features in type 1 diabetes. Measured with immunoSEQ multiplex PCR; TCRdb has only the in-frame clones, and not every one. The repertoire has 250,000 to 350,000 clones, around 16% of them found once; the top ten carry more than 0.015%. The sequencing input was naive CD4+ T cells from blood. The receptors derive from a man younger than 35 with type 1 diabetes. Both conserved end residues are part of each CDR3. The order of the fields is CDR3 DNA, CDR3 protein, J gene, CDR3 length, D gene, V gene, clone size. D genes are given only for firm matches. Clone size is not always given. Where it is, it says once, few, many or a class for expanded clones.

CDR3 DNA: TGTGCCAGCAGCTTAGGGTTCCGGACTAGCGGAACCCAGTACTTC; CDR3 protein: CASSLGFRTSGTQYF; J gene: TRBJ2-5; CDR3 length: 15; D gene: TRBD2; V gene: TRBV11-2; clone size: once
CDR3 DNA: TGTGCCAGCAGCCCCTTGACTTTGACCTACGAGCAGTACTTC; CDR3 protein: CASSPLTLTYEQYF; J gene: TRBJ2-7; CDR3 length: 14; D gene: NA; V gene: TRBV2; clone size: NA
CDR3 DNA: TGTGCCAGCAGGACTAGCGGGAGATCCGCAGATACGCAGTATTTT; CDR3 protein: CASRTSGRSADTQYF; J gene: TRBJ2-3; CDR3 length: 15; D gene: TRBD2; V gene: TRBV28; clone size: NA
CDR3 DNA: TGTGCCACCAGAAACCGTCCTGGGACGGGACACAAGGATACGCAGTATTTT; CDR3 protein: CATRNRPGTGHKDTQYF; J gene: TRBJ2-3; CDR3 length: 17; D gene: NA; V gene: TRBV15; clone size: few
CDR3 DNA: TGTGCTCCGAGGGGACAGGGGACTAGCGGGGGGGCCGCAAAGACCCAGTACTTC; CDR3 protein: CAPRGQGTSGGAAKTQYF; J gene: TRBJ2-5; CDR3 length: 18; D gene: TRBD2; V gene: TRBV30; clone size: NA
CDR3 DNA: TGTGCCAGCAGTTACTCCATCGACAGGGGATACGAGCAGTACTTC; CDR3 protein: CASSYSIDRGYEQYF; J gene: TRBJ2-7; CDR3 length: 15; D gene: TRBD1; V gene: TRBV6-5; clone size: NA
CDR3 DNA: TGTGCCAGCAGCTCTGCCGGGACTAGCGGCACAGATACGCAGTATTTT; CDR3 protein: CASSSAGTSGTDTQYF; J gene: TRBJ2-3; CDR3 length: 16; D gene: TRBD2; V gene: TRBV5-6; clone size: NA
CDR3 DNA: TGTGCCAGCACCCAAGGGGGATACAACTATGGCTACACCTTC; CDR3 protein: CASTQGGYNYGYTF; J gene: TRBJ1-2; CDR3 length: 14; D gene: NA; V gene: TRBV7-9; clone size: NA
CDR3 DNA: TGTGCCAGCAGTACTACTACAGATACGCAGTATTTT; CDR3 protein: CASSTTTDTQYF; J gene: TRBJ2-3; CDR3 length: 12; D gene: NA; V gene: TRBV28; clone size: few
CDR3 DNA: TGCGCCAGCAGCCCCAGCGGGGGGGCATCAGATACGCAGTATTTT; CDR3 protein: CASSPSGGASDTQYF; J gene: TRBJ2-3; CDR3 length: 15; D gene: TRBD2; V gene: TRBV5-1; clone size: NA
CDR3 DNA: TGTGCCAGCAGTGCCAGGACTAGCGGGATTCATGAGCAGTTCTTC; CDR3 protein: CASSARTSGIHEQFF; J gene: TRBJ2-1; CDR3 length: 15; D gene: TRBD2; V gene: TRBV27; clone size: NA
CDR3 DNA: TGTGCCAGCAGCTCTGACAGGGGAACAGATACGCAGTATTTT; CDR3 protein: CASSSDRGTDTQYF; J gene: TRBJ2-3; CDR3 length: 14; D gene: TRBD1; V gene: TRBV11-2; clone size: NA
CDR3 DNA: TGTGCCAGCAGCTTGTTGACGGGACTAGCGGGAACCACAGATACGCAGTATTTT; CDR3 protein: CASSLLTGLAGTTDTQYF; J gene: TRBJ2-3; CDR3 length: 18; D gene: TRBD2; V gene: TRBV11-2; clone size: NA
CDR3 DNA: TGTGCCAGCAGCTTGGGACCCGCAGGTTCACCCCTCCACTTT; CDR3 protein: CASSLGPAGSPLHF; J gene: TRBJ1-6; CDR3 length: 14; D gene: NA; V gene: TRBV5-8; clone size: few
CDR3 DNA: TGTGCCAGCAGCCGTCGACTAGCGGGGGGGAACTACGAGCAGTACTTC; CDR3 protein: CASSRRLAGGNYEQYF; J gene: TRBJ2-7; CDR3 length: 16; D gene: TRBD2; V gene: TRBV27; clone size: NA
CDR3 DNA: TGTGCCAGCAGCTTAGGCAGGGGGGTCGATGAGCAGTTCTTC; CDR3 protein: CASSLGRGVDEQFF; J gene: TRBJ2-1; CDR3 length: 14; D gene: NA; V gene: TRBV7-9; clone size: NA